The clone carrying this T cell receptor (beta chain) was found a few times. The antigen is undetermined. At one end the junction does not follow the germline gene, possibly because of a read error. This sample is part of a study of T cells in Graves' hyperthyroidism and ophthalmopathy. Turning to the study itself: The authors collected peripheral blood at initial diagnosis, before any treatment.

Germline V gives CDR1 MNHEY, CDR2 SVGAGI. The CDR3 is 15 residues long. Source material for PBMCs was over 8 ml fresh peripheral blood. Study-level results: Ophthalmopathy and stable hyperthyroidism were separated by a 13 V-J model.

Amplified TCR beta CDR3 regions came from RNA transcripts. The HTBI primer set was used in a first-round RT-PCR of the TCR CDR3. MiXCR, applied by TCRdb to the multiplex PCR reads, yields one record per CDR3 protein. The sample holds hundreds of thousands of distinct CDR3 sequences, 16% seen once. V gene TRBV6-5 combines with J gene TRBJ2-1; possible D gene TRBD1, 6 bases. The sequenced material came from blood. This receptor was identified in a woman under 30 with Graves' hyperthyroidism. The CDR3 protein is CASSYKQGYYNKQFF. The CDR3 nucleotides are TGTGCCAGCAGTTACAAACAGGGCTATTACAATAAGCAGTTCTTC.